This paragraph reports one TCR beta chain. This record comes from a study of control samples from healthy donors and cancer patients. There are 15 residues in the CDR3. Germline V lookup: CDR1 KGHDR, CDR2 SFDVKD. V lost 3 bases and J lost 3, with 13 bases in between. TCRdb keeps only in-frame clones here, not all; method: immunoSEQ multiplex PCR. This sample carries more than 50,000 clones, approximately 86% of them seen once, and the ten largest clones take approximately 3.8%. The chain is built from TRBV24-1 and TRBJ2-5; either TRBD1 or TRBD2 may supply D (5 bases each). Sample: blood. This clonotype was obtained from a man aged 50-59 years in good health. In DNA, the CDR3 is TGTGCCACCAGTGATACCGGGACGTCGGAAGAGACCCAGTACTTC. Residues: CATSDTGTSEETQYF.